Below, 10 T cell receptor beta chains from the same sample are listed, as sequenced in a study of glioma-infiltrating T cells. Using RNA template, CDR3s of TCR alpha and beta were amplified with iRepertoire arm-PCR. TCRdb reprocessed the multiplex PCR reads with MiXCR, giving one entry per CDR3 protein. The sample has 300,000 to 400,000 distinct CDR3 sequences, roughly two fifths seen once. What was sequenced was glioma tissue, nonneoplastic brain tissue, or PBMCs (not recorded which). Receptors originate from a human donor with low-grade glioma or glioblastoma, undergoing nonglioma brain surgery, or in good health (not recorded which).

In the case of this clonotype: The junction shows a germline mismatch at one end, possibly a read error. The genes are TRBV20-1 and TRBJ1-2, with D possibly matching TRBD1 (6 bases). The CDR3 runs 13 residues. Looked up from germline, CDR1 is DFQATT and CDR2 is SNEGSKA (reference sequence). This CDR3 is CSAGGGGGYRYTF. The CDR3 DNA is TGCAGTGCTGGAGGGGGGGGAGGCTATCGCTACACCTTC.

This rearrangement joins TRBV20-1 to TRBJ2-3; unclear D gene. This CDR3 contains 14 residues. V gave up 0 bases and J gave up 5 bases, with 12 bases separating them. Per the germline V gene, CDR1 is DFQATT and CDR2 is SNEGSKA (reference sequence). CDR3: CSARDLQLGDTQYF. The CDR3, as DNA: TGCAGTGCTAGAGATTTGCAGCTTGGAGATACGCAGTATTTT.

This chain joins TRBV2 and TRBJ1-1, with 8 bases lining up with TRBD1. Germline lookup yields CDR1 SNHLY and CDR2 FYNNEI. The junction had 3 bases not matched to a gene; V was cut back by 6 bases and J by 0 bases. The CDR3 loop spans 14 amino acids. CDR3 sequence (DNA): TGTGCCAGCAGGACAGGGGAGATGAACACTGAAGCTTTCTTT. Translated, it gives CASRTGEMNTEAFF. The whole variable domain, remainder taken from reference TRBV2 and TRBJ1-1, is EPEVTQTPSHQVTQMGQEVILRCVPISNHLYFYWYRQILGQKVEFLVSFYNNEISEKSEIFDDQFSVERPDGSNFTLKIRSTKLEDSAMYFCASRTGEMNTEAFFGQGTRLTVV.

This clonotype has only a few counts. This sequence joins TRBV25-1 and TRBJ2-3; no clear D. Trimming removed 2 bases from V and 0 bases from J, with 9 bases in between. CDR3 length: 15 residues. The germline gives CDR1 MGHDK, CDR2 SYGVNS. DNA of the CDR3: TGTGCCAGCAGTGAAGGGTCCTATAGCACAGATACGCAGTATTTT. Encoded protein: CASSEGSYSTDTQYF. The variable domain in full, completed from reference TRBV25-1 and TRBJ2-3, reads EADIYQTPRYLVIGTGKKITLECSQTMGHDKMYWYQQDPGMELHLIHYSYGVNSTEKGDLSSESTVSRIRTEHFPLTLESARPSHTSQYLCASSEGSYSTDTQYFGPGTRLTVL.

The rearrangement uses TRBV4-2 and TRBJ1-5; no definite D call. This CDR3 is built from 15 residues. Germline CDR1 reads LGHNA; CDR2 reads YNFKEQ. The V end lost 5 bases, the J end lost 0 bases, and 11 bases lay between the germline ends. The CDR3 region is CASSGDLNSNQPQHF. For the CDR3, the DNA is TGTGCCAGCAGCGGAGACCTGAATAGCAATCAGCCCCAGCATTTT.

The chain uses TRBV29-1 and TRBJ2-7; TRBD2 aligns across 9 bases. V was pared by 5 bases and J by 0 bases, with 8 bases of the junction left unmatched. This CDR3 region has 15 residues. The V gene's germline CDR1 is SQVTM and CDR2 ANQGSEA. CDR3 sequence (DNA): TGCAGCGTTCGCCCTCTAGCGGGGCCCTCCTACGAGCAGTACTTC. It encodes CSVRPLAGPSYEQYF.

The chain combines TRBV11-2 with TRBJ2-7; D call uncertain. The V and J ends lost 0 bases and 2 bases respectively, with 5 bases between them. The CDR3 runs 13 residues. The V gene's germline CDR1 is SGHAT and CDR2 FQNNGV. The CDR3: CASSLDPAYEQYF. The DNA of the CDR3 is TGTGCCAGCAGCTTAGATCCCGCCTACGAGCAGTACTTC.

There are a few counts of this clonotype. The chain links TRBV12-3 or TRBV12-4 to TRBJ2-3; D unclear. The CDR3 length is 15 residues. Trimming pared 3 bases from V and 6 bases from J, leaving 16 bases between. The CDR3 sequence is CASSFRPKEWDTQYF. CDR3 nucleotides: TGTGCCAGCAGTTTTCGTCCAAAAGAGTGGGATACGCAGTATTTT.

Written as DNA, the CDR3 is TGCGCCAGCAGCTTTTGGACTGAAGCTTTCTTT. Translating it yields CASSFWTEAFF. The chain couples TRBV5-1 to TRBJ1-1; no clear D gene. V gave up 2 bases and J gave up 5 bases, with 4 bases separating them. CDR3 length: 11 residues. CDR1 and CDR2 (germline): SGHRS, YFSETQ.

The rearrangement links TRBV27 to TRBJ2-7, with 13 bases aligning to TRBD2. This CDR3 contains 17 residues. The germline CDR1 and CDR2 sequences are MNHEY and SMNVEV (reference sequence). Germline trimming cut 5 bases from V and 6 bases from J; bases unmatched to any gene: 13. CDR3 amino acids: CASSGVGLAGRMFEQYF. The DNA of the CDR3 is TGTGCCAGCAGTGGGGTGGGACTAGCGGGAAGGATGTTCGAGCAGTACTTC.